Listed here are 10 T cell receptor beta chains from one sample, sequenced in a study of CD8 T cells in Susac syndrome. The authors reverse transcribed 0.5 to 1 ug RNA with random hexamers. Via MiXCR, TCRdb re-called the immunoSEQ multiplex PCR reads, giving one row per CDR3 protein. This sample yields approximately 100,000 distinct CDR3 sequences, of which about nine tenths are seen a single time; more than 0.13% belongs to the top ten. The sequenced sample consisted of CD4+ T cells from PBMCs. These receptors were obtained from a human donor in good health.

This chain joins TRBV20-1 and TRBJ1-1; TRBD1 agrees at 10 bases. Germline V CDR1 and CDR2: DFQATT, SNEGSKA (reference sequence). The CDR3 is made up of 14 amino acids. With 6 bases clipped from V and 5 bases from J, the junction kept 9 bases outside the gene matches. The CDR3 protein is CSAPRDRGGTEAFF. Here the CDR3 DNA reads TGCAGTGCGCCTAGGGACAGGGGCGGTACTGAAGCTTTCTTT.

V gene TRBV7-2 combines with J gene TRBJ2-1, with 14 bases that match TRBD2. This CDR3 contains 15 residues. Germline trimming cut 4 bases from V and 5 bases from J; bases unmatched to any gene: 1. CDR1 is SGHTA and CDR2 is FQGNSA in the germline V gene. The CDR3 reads CASSSGLAGDNEQFF. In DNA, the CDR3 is TGTGCCAGCAGCTCGGGACTAGCGGGAGACAATGAGCAGTTCTTC.

The CDR3 bases are TGTGCCAGCATGTCTAGCGGGTGGCTGGCCCGTGAGCAGTTCTTC. Its translation is CASMSSGWLAREQFF. The chain is built from TRBV7-2 and TRBJ2-1; 8 nucleotides match TRBD2. In germline, CDR1 is SGHTA, CDR2 FQGNSA. This CDR3 is 15 amino acids long. Trimming cost V 7 bases and J 9 bases; bases outside gene matches: 14.

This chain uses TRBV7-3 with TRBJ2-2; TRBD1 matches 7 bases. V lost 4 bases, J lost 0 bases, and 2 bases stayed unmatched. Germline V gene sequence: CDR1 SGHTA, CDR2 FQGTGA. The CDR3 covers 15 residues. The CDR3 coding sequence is TGTGCCAGCAGCTCCGGGACAGCGAACACCGGGGAGCTGTTTTTT. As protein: CASSSGTANTGELFF. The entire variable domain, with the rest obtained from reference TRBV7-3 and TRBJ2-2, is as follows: GAGVSQTPSNKVTEKGKYVELRCDPISGHTALYWYRQSLGQGPEFLIYFQGTGAADDSGLPNDRFFAVRPEGSVSTLKIQRTERGDSAVYLCASSSGTANTGELFFGEGSRLTVL.

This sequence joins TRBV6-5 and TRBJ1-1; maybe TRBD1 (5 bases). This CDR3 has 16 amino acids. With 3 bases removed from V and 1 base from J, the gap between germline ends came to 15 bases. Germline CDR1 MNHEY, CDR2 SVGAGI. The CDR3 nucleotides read TGTGCCAGCAGTTATACATCGGGGCAACCGAACACTGAAGCTTTCTTT. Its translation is CASSYTSGQPNTEAFF.

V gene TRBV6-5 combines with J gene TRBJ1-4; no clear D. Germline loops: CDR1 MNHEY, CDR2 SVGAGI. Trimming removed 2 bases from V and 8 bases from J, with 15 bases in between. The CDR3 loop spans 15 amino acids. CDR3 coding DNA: TGTGCCAGCAGTTACGTCGGCCTAACGCCGGAAAAACTGTTTTTT. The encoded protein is CASSYVGLTPEKLFF.

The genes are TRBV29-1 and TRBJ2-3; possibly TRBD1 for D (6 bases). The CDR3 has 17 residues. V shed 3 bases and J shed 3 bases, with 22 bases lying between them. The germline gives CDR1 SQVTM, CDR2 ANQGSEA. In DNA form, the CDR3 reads TGCAGCGTTGACCCTCAAGAGCAGGGGAGAAGTACAGATACGCAGTATTTT. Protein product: CSVDPQEQGRSTDTQYF.

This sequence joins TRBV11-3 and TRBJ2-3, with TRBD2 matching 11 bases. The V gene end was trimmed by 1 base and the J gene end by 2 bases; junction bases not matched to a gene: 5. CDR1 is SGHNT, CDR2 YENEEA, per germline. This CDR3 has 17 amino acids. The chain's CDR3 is CASSLAASGGTTDTQYF. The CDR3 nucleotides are TGTGCCAGCAGCTTAGCGGCTAGCGGGGGGACCACAGATACGCAGTATTTT.

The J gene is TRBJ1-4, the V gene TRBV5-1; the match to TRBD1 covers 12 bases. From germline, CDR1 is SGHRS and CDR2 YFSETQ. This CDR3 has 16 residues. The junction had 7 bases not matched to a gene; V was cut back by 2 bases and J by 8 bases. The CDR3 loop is CASSLLPGTGGEKLFF. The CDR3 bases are TGCGCCAGCAGCTTACTACCCGGGACAGGGGGCGAAAAACTGTTTTTT.

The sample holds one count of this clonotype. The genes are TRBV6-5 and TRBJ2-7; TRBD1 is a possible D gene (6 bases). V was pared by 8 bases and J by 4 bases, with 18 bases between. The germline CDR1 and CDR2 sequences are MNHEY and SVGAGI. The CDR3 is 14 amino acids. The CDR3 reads CASRRGGVGYEQYF. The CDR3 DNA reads TGTGCCAGCCGTCGAGGGGGAGTAGGGTACGAGCAGTACTTC.